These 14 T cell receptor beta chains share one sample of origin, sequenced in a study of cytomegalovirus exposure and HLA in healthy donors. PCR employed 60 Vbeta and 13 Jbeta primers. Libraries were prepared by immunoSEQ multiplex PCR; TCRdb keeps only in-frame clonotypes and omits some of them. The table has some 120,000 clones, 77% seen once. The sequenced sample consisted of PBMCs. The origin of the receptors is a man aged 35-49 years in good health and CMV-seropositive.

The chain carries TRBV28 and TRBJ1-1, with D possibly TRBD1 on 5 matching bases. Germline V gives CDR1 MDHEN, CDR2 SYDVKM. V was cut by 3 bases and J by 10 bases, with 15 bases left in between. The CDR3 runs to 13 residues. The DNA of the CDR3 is TGTGCCAGCAGTTTTCAGGGATTCTCGGGAGCTTTCTTT. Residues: CASSFQGFSGAFF.

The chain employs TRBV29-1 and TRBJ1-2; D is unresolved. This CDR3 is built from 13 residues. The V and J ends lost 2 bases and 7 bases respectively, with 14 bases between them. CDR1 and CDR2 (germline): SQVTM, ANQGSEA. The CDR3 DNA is TGCAGCGTTGAATATAGAAGAGGACTTGGCTACACCTTC. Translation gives CSVEYRRGLGYTF.

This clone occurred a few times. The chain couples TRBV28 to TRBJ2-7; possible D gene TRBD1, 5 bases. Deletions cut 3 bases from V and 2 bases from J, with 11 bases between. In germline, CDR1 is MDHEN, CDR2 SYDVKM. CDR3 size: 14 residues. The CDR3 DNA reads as TGTGCCAGCAGTTTTTCTGGACAAACCTACGAGCAGTACTTC. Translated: CASSFSGQTYEQYF.

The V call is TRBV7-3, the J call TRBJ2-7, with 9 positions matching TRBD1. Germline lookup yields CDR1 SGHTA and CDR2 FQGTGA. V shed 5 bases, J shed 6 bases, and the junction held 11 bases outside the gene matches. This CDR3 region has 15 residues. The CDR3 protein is CASSPLPGQGSEQYF. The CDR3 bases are TGTGCCAGCAGCCCCCTCCCGGGACAGGGTAGCGAGCAGTACTTC.

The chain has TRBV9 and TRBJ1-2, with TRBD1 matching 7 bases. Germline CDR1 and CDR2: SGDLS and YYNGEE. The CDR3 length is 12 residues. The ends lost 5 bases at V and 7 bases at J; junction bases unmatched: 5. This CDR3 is CASSRQGPGYTF. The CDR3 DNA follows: TGTGCCAGCAGTCGACAGGGACCTGGCTACACCTTC.

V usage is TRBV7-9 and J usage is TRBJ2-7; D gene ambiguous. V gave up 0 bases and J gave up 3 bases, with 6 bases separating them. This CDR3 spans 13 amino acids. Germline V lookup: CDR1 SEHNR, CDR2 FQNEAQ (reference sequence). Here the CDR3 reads CASSLAGDYEQYF. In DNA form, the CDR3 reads TGTGCCAGCAGCTTAGCGGGCGACTACGAGCAGTACTTC.

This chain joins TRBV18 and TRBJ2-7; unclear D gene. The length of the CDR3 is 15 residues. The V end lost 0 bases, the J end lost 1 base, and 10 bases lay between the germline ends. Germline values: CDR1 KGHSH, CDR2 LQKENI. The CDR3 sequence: CASSPPTAQSYEQYF. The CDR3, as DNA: TGTGCCAGCTCACCACCAACGGCACAGTCCTACGAGCAGTACTTC.

The CDR3 loop is CASSLTSGGADEQYF. For the CDR3, the DNA is TGTGCCAGCTCGCTTACTAGCGGGGGGGCCGACGAGCAGTACTTC. The chain uses TRBV18 and TRBJ2-7; 13 positions agree with TRBD2. J was trimmed by 5 bases and V by 6 bases; bases with no gene match: 7. The CDR3 has 15 amino acids. Germline loops: CDR1 KGHSH, CDR2 LQKENI.

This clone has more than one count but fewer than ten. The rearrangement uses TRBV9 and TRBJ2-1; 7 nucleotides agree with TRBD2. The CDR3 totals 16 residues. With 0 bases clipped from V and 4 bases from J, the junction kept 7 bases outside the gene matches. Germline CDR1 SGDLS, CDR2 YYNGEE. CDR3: CASSVDGGGTYNEQFF. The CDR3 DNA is TGTGCCAGCAGCGTAGACGGCGGGGGAACGTACAATGAGCAGTTCTTC.

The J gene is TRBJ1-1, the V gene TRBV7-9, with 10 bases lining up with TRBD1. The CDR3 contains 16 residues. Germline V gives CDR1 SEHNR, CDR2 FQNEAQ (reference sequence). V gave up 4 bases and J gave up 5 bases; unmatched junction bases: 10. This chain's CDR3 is CASSSERDRGSTEAFF. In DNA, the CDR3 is TGTGCCAGCAGCTCGGAGAGGGACAGGGGATCTACTGAAGCTTTCTTT.

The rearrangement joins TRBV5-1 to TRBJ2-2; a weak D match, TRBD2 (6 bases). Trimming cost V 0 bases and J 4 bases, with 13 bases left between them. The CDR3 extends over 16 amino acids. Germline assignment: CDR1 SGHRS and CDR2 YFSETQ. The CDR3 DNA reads TGCGCCAGCAGCTTGGCCCCGGGGGTAAGCACCGGGGAGCTGTTTTTT. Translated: CASSLAPGVSTGELFF.

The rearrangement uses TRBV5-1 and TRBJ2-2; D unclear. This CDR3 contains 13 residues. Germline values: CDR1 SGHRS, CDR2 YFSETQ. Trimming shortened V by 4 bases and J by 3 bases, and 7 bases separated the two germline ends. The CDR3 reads CASSPSYTGELFF. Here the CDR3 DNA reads TGCGCCAGCAGCCCCTCCTACACCGGGGAGCTGTTTTTT. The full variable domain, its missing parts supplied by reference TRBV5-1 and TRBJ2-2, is KAGVTQTPRYLIKTRGQQVTLSCSPISGHRSVSWYQQTPGQGLQFLFEYFSETQRNKGNFPGRFSGRQFSNSRSEMNVSTLELGDSALYLCASSPSYTGELFFGEGSRLTVL.

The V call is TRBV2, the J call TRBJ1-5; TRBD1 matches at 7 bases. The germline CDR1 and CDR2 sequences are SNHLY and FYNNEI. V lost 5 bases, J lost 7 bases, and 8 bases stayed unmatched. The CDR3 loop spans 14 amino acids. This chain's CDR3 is CASSSRQGQQPQHF. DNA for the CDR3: TGTGCCAGCAGTAGTCGACAGGGTCAACAGCCCCAGCATTTT.

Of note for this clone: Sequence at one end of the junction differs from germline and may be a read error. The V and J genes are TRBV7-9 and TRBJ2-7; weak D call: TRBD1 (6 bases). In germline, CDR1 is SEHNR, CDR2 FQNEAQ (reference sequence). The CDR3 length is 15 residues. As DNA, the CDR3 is TGTTCCAGCAGCCGATCTCGGCAGGGGCCCTACGAGCAGTACTTC. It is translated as CSSSRSRQGPYEQYF.